The 31 T cell receptor beta chains given below trace back to one sample, sequenced in a study of T cell responses to AZD1222 COVID-19 vaccine. Profiling relied on immunoSEQ multiplex PCR, and the TCRdb table lists in-frame clones only, not all of them. The sample records 55,000 to 65,000 clones, over 75% being singletons. Sequenced here: peripheral blood, sampled on day 0 of AZD1222 vaccination. The receptors stem from an adult in good health.

This clone is medium-sized in the sample. This sequence joins TRBV2 and TRBJ2-1, with 10 positions matching TRBD2. The CDR3 runs to 14 residues. J lost 10 bases, V lost 5 bases, and 8 bases had no gene match. CDR1 is SNHLY, CDR2 FYNNEI, per germline. The CDR3: CASSSPSGGLEQFF. In nucleotides, the CDR3 is TGTGCCAGCAGTAGTCCTAGCGGGGGTTTGGAGCAGTTCTTC.

V and J are TRBV27 and TRBJ2-7, with 9 nucleotides matching TRBD1. Germline V lookup: CDR1 MNHEY, CDR2 SMNVEV (reference sequence). CDR3 length: 14 residues. The V gene end was trimmed by 5 bases and the J gene end by 6 bases; junction bases not matched to a gene: 8. CDR3 protein: CASSIGQGWGEQYF. The CDR3 nucleotides read TGTGCCAGCAGTATAGGACAGGGGTGGGGCGAGCAGTACTTC.

V gene TRBV5-4 combines with J gene TRBJ2-7; 13 bases map to TRBD2. From germline, CDR1 is SGHNT and CDR2 YYREEE (reference sequence). The CDR3 totals 15 residues. The J segment lost 7 bases and the V segment lost 5 bases, leaving 9 bases of the junction unmatched. CDR3 residues: CASSYGLAGVREQYF. The CDR3 DNA reads as TGTGCCAGCAGTTACGGACTAGCGGGGGTACGGGAGCAGTACTTC.

As concerns this clone: Germline is not matched at one junction end, which may reflect a read error. This chain joins TRBV7-7 and TRBJ1-1; D gene ambiguous. The CDR3 totals 13 residues. The germline CDR1 and CDR2 sequences are SSHAT and FNYEAQ (reference sequence). The CDR3: CASSLNSDTEAFF. The DNA of the CDR3 is TGTGCTAGCAGCTTAAACTCGGACACTGAAGCTTTCTTT.

This clone was counted once. The rearrangement joins TRBV28 to TRBJ1-6; maybe TRBD1 (5 bases). V gave up 8 bases and J gave up 9 bases, with 17 bases separating them. From germline, CDR1 is MDHEN and CDR2 SYDVKM. The CDR3 length is 14 residues. Here the CDR3 reads CASVIEGQRSPLHF. The CDR3 DNA reads TGTGCCAGCGTCATCGAGGGGCAGCGTTCACCCCTCCACTTT. Full variable domain (remainder filled in from reference TRBV28 and TRBJ1-6): DVKVTQSSRYLVKRTGEKVFLECVQDMDHENMFWYRQDPGLGLRLIYFSYDVKMKEKGDIPEGYSVSREKKERFSLILESASTNQTSMYLCASVIEGQRSPLHFGNGTRLTVT.

The chain employs TRBV2 and TRBJ2-2, with D unclear. V lost 2 bases and J lost 1, with 8 bases in between. Per the germline V gene, CDR1 is SNHLY and CDR2 is FYNNEI. This CDR3 contains 15 residues. This chain's CDR3 is CASSESTENTGELFF. CDR3 DNA sequence: TGTGCCAGCAGTGAATCTACGGAGAACACCGGGGAGCTGTTTTTT.

The gene calls are TRBV19 and TRBJ1-4; no clear D gene. The CDR3 has 14 residues. Germline lookup yields CDR1 LNHDA and CDR2 SQIVND (reference sequence). V gave up 5 bases and J gave up 5 bases, with 12 bases separating them. This CDR3 is CASSSRTGNEKLFF. The CDR3 nucleotides are TGTGCCAGTAGTTCGCGGACGGGGAATGAAAAACTGTTTTTT.

The chain joins TRBV5-4 to TRBJ2-2, with D tentatively TRBD1 or TRBD2 (5 bases each). Trimming shortened V by 4 bases and J by 0 bases, and 10 bases separated the two germline ends. Germline values: CDR1 SGHNT, CDR2 YYREEE (reference sequence). CDR3 length: 15 residues. Here the CDR3 reads CASSPGTANTGELFF. CDR3 nucleotide sequence: TGTGCCAGCAGCCCCGGGACGGCGAACACCGGGGAGCTGTTTTTT.

The chain is built from TRBV3-1 (or the pseudogene TRBV3-2) and TRBJ2-6; maybe TRBD1 (5 bases). Germline V gives CDR1 LGHDT, CDR2 YNNKEL (reference sequence). This CDR3 has 17 residues. Trimming took 4 bases from V and 0 from J, leaving 13 bases between them. In DNA, the CDR3 is TGTGCCAGCAGCCCACAAGCCAGGGCCTCTGGGGCCAACGTCCTGACTTTC. Translated: CASSPQARASGANVLTF.

The rearrangement joins TRBV20-1 to TRBJ2-5; D unclear. V gave up 3 bases and J gave up 0 bases, with 5 bases separating them. CDR3 length equals 12 residues. Germline V gene data show CDR1 as DFQATT and CDR2 as SNEGSKA (reference sequence). This chain's CDR3 is CSASPDQETQYF. The CDR3 bases are TGCAGTGCTAGTCCCGACCAAGAGACCCAGTACTTC.

The CDR3 protein is CASSESGVQETQYF. DNA of the CDR3: TGTGCCAGCAGTGAATCTGGGGTCCAGGAGACCCAGTACTTC. The chain couples TRBV6-1 to TRBJ2-5; the D is unclear. The germline CDR1 and CDR2 sequences are MNHNS and SASEGT. The CDR3 covers 14 residues. V lost 2 bases and J lost 5, with 12 bases in between.

This clone has only a few counts. The chain combines TRBV2 with TRBJ2-7, with 9 bases lining up with TRBD1. J was trimmed by 5 bases and V by 5 bases; bases with no gene match: 7. Germline CDR1 and CDR2: SNHLY and FYNNEI. The CDR3 runs 14 residues. The CDR3 region is CASSTGGSVHEQYF. The CDR3 DNA follows: TGTGCCAGCAGTACAGGGGGCTCAGTTCACGAGCAGTACTTC.

The chain carries TRBV27 and TRBJ1-2; no clear D gene. The CDR3 spans 12 residues. Germline CDR1 reads MNHEY; CDR2 reads SMNVEV (reference sequence). The V gene lost 3 bases and the J gene lost 11 bases, with 13 bases spanning the gap. The CDR3, as DNA: TGTGCCAGCAGTTTTAAGGGAGGTGGGTACACCTTC. Translation: CASSFKGGGYTF.

V is TRBV29-1 and J is TRBJ2-3; no definite D call. Germline CDR1 reads SQVTM; CDR2 reads ANQGSEA. Trimming removed 3 bases at V and 1 base at J, with 8 bases between. The length of the CDR3 is 13 residues. The CDR3 loop is CSVEVEGTDTQYF. DNA for the CDR3: TGCAGCGTTGAGGTTGAAGGCACAGATACGCAGTATTTT.

V gene TRBV6-5 combines with J gene TRBJ1-5; D is ambiguous. The V gene lost 5 bases and the J gene lost 9 bases, with 20 bases spanning the gap. CDR1 and CDR2 (germline): MNHEY, SVGAGI. This CDR3 is built from 15 residues. The CDR3 reads CASSQPDEAWGPQHF. The CDR3 DNA reads as TGTGCCAGCAGTCAACCGGACGAGGCTTGGGGGCCCCAGCATTTT.

The genes are TRBV28 and TRBJ1-1; 7 nucleotides line up with TRBD1. V lost 5 bases and J lost 6; bases outside the gene matches: 18. This CDR3 region has 17 residues. Germline V gives CDR1 MDHEN, CDR2 SYDVKM. The CDR3, as DNA: TGTGCCAGCAGTCTACTATACGATCCGGGACAGTCCTCTGAAGCTTTCTTT. The encoded protein is CASSLLYDPGQSSEAFF.

The V call is TRBV19, the J call TRBJ1-5; D uncertain. The CDR3 has 14 residues. The germline CDR1 and CDR2 sequences are LNHDA and SQIVND (reference sequence). V dropped 2 bases and J dropped 1 base, with 6 bases sitting between them. The CDR3 loop is CASSIYGSNQPQHF. The CDR3 region has the DNA TGTGCCAGTAGTATATATGGCAGCAATCAGCCCCAGCATTTT.

The chain combines TRBV19 with TRBJ2-2; 8 nucleotides line up with TRBD2. Germline loops: CDR1 LNHDA, CDR2 SQIVND (reference sequence). The CDR3 consists of 17 residues. Germline trimming cut 6 bases from V and 1 base from J; bases unmatched to any gene: 10. CDR3 DNA: TGTGCCAGTAGGAAGGCAGGGCTAGCGGGGAACACCGGGGAGCTGTTTTTT. Protein: CASRKAGLAGNTGELFF.

V is TRBV10-2 and J is TRBJ2-7; TRBD1 aligns across 10 bases. Trimming cost V 0 bases and J 2 bases; bases outside gene matches: 4. Germline V lookup: CDR1 WSHSY, CDR2 SAAADI. The CDR3 runs to 16 residues. The CDR3 bases are TGCGCCAGCAGTGAGTCGAGGGGGACAGGGGCCTACGAGCAGTACTTC. This gives the protein CASSESRGTGAYEQYF.

This chain connects TRBV5-4 to TRBJ2-7; 9 nucleotides align to TRBD2. The V gene end was trimmed by 4 bases and the J gene end by 5 bases; junction bases not matched to a gene: 10. Germline loops: CDR1 SGHNT, CDR2 YYREEE (reference sequence). CDR3 length: 15 residues. CDR3 residues: CASSEGGGAINEQYF. In DNA form, the CDR3 reads TGTGCCAGCAGCGAGGGCGGGGGGGCGATAAACGAGCAGTACTTC.

The J gene is TRBJ2-7, the V gene TRBV7-2; 7 positions match TRBD1. This CDR3 has 15 residues. J gave up 4 bases and V 5 bases, and 11 bases lay outside the gene matches. From germline, CDR1 is SGHTA and CDR2 FQGNSA. CDR3 residues: CASSQDRFFRYEQYF. The CDR3 coding sequence is TGTGCCAGCAGCCAGGACAGGTTTTTCCGGTACGAGCAGTACTTC.

In DNA form, the CDR3 reads TGTGCCTGGAACAGGGGGAGCGGGGAGCTGTTTTTT. This translates into CAWNRGSGELFF. The V gene is TRBV30, the J gene TRBJ2-2, with 8 bases lining up with TRBD1. Losses at the gene ends were 4 bases for V and 7 bases for J; bases not matched to a gene: 2. In germline, CDR1 is GTSNPN, CDR2 SVGIG (reference sequence). The CDR3 consists of 12 residues.

This clone was seen more than once but under ten times. This rearrangement joins TRBV7-9 to TRBJ1-6; no firm D call. V lost 4 bases, J lost 15 bases, and 10 bases lay in between. CDR1 is SEHNR and CDR2 is FQNEAQ in the germline V gene (reference sequence). CDR3 size: 11 residues. The CDR3 reads CASSSWYLLHF. CDR3 in DNA: TGTGCCAGCAGCTCATGGTACCTCCTCCACTTT.

This clone was picked up one time. The J gene is TRBJ2-5, the V gene TRBV5-1; D remains ambiguous. Trimming stripped 4 bases from V and 1 base from J, with 8 bases between. Germline V lookup: CDR1 SGHRS, CDR2 YFSETQ. This CDR3 has 13 residues. The CDR3 loop is CASSRTPQETQYF. Here the CDR3 DNA reads TGCGCCAGCAGCCGGACCCCCCAAGAGACCCAGTACTTC.

The genes are TRBV5-4 and TRBJ2-3; 8 bases are shared with TRBD2. The V segment lost 5 bases and the J segment 5 bases; nucleotides outside the gene matches: 7. This CDR3 contains 14 residues. Germline V lookup: CDR1 SGHNT, CDR2 YYREEE (reference sequence). The CDR3 nucleotides are TGTGCCAGCAGTCCCCGGGGGGGGATAGATACGCAGTATTTT. It translates to CASSPRGGIDTQYF.

Only one count was recorded for this clone. V and J are TRBV5-1 and TRBJ1-4; D not resolved. CDR1 SGHRS and CDR2 YFSETQ come from the germline V gene. V gave up 1 base and J gave up 3 bases, with 10 bases separating them. The CDR3 sequence is 15 residues long. The CDR3 protein is CASSLSSRSNEKLFF. The CDR3 DNA sequence: TGCGCCAGCAGCTTGTCCTCCAGGTCTAATGAAAAACTGTTTTTT.

The V gene is TRBV29-1, the J gene TRBJ2-7; 10 bases map to TRBD1. The V and J ends lost 4 bases and 0 bases, in that order; junction bases with no gene match: 9. The CDR3 is 16 amino acids. CDR1 SQVTM and CDR2 ANQGSEA come from the germline V gene. DNA for the CDR3: TGCAGCGTTGTGGCCCGGACAGGGGGGTTCTCCTACGAGCAGTACTTC. This codes for CSVVARTGGFSYEQYF.

The table lists this clone with a few counts. The V call is TRBV5-4, the J call TRBJ1-1; D uncertain. CDR1 is SGHNT and CDR2 is YYREEE in the germline V gene (reference sequence). Trimming shortened V by 2 bases and J by 8 bases, and 16 bases separated the two germline ends. The CDR3 runs 14 residues. CDR3 residues: CASSFVGGQEEAFF. Written as DNA, the CDR3 is TGTGCCAGCAGCTTTGTCGGTGGGCAGGAGGAAGCTTTCTTT.

The rearrangement links TRBV2 to TRBJ1-5; D is perhaps TRBD1 (5 bases). Trimming left V 10 bases short and J 0 bases short, with 16 bases between. This CDR3 region has 15 residues. The germline V gene encodes CDR1 SNHLY and CDR2 FYNNEI. CDR3 protein: CATRVGALSNQPQHF. CDR3 DNA sequence: TGTGCCACCAGGGTTGGGGCACTTAGCAATCAGCCCCAGCATTTT.

The J gene is TRBJ1-2, the V gene TRBV27; a weak D match, TRBD1 (6 bases). Trimming shortened V by 6 bases and J by 3 bases, and 23 bases separated the two germline ends. The CDR3 runs 17 residues. The germline CDR1 and CDR2 sequences are MNHEY and SMNVEV (reference sequence). CDR3: CASRRQSGAGADYGYTF. Written as DNA, the CDR3 is TGTGCCAGCAGGAGACAATCGGGGGCAGGGGCTGACTATGGCTACACCTTC.

The chain employs TRBV10-2 and TRBJ1-5, with TRBD1 as a possible D gene (6 bases). Trimming pared 2 bases from V and 2 bases from J, leaving 10 bases between. This CDR3 region has 15 residues. Germline values: CDR1 WSHSY, CDR2 SAAADI. The chain's CDR3 is CASSENGQRNQPQHF. The DNA of the CDR3 is TGCGCCAGCAGTGAGAATGGACAGCGCAATCAGCCCCAGCATTTT.